Sequencing of this TCR beta chain was carried out in a study of T cells in localized non-small cell lung cancer. Sequencing used immunoSEQ multiplex PCR; TCRdb keeps in-frame clones, though not all of them. Of roughly 25,000 clones listed, around 90% were seen once; the top ten hold under 3%. Study-wide results and limits: Heterogeneity remains possible, as sequencing covered one tumor region only.

Of note for this clone: What it binds is unknown.

The ends lost 5 bases at V and 0 bases at J; junction bases unmatched: 4. This CDR3 spans 17 amino acids. Per germline, CDR1 MDHEN and CDR2 SYDVKM. This receptor was identified in a woman between 40 and 69 years old with stage I lung adenocarcinoma. The specimen was peripheral blood, collected before any cancer treatment. The V call is TRBV28, the J call TRBJ2-6; TRBD1 agrees at 10 bases. The CDR3 here is CASSPGQGPSGANVLTF. In nucleotides, the CDR3 is TGTGCCAGCAGTCCGGGACAGGGGCCCTCTGGGGCCAACGTCCTGACTTTC.